The 22 T cell receptor beta chains below come from one sample, sequenced in a study of T cells after yellow fever vaccination. TCRdb re-analysed the 5' RACE reads in MiXCR, keeping a single row per CDR3 protein. Seen here are 500,000 to 650,000 distinct CDR3 sequences, around an eighth observed once, and the top ten hold 14% to 15%. The source material was PBMCs, sampled on the day of the yellow fever booster vaccination. Every receptor here comes from a man aged 25-40 years who received the YFV17D yellow fever vaccine.

The rearrangement uses TRBV5-4 and TRBJ2-7; D remains unclear. Germline V lookup: CDR1 SGHNT, CDR2 YYREEE (reference sequence). The CDR3 has 14 residues. Trimming stripped 0 bases from V and 1 base from J, with 8 bases between. CDR3 sequence (DNA): TGTGCCAGCAGCTTGGAGCCGGATTCCTACGAGCAGTACTTC. Amino acids: CASSLEPDSYEQYF.

This clonotype was seen repeatedly, ten times or more. The chain uses TRBV15 and TRBJ2-7; D may be TRBD1 (5 bases). The length of the CDR3 is 15 residues. Trimming took 0 bases from V and 3 from J, leaving 12 bases between them. The germline V gene has CDR1 LNHNV and CDR2 YYDKDF (reference sequence). DNA for the CDR3: TGTGCCACCAGCAGAGATAGTCAGGGTTACTACGAGCAGTACTTC. As protein: CATSRDSQGYYEQYF.

The V and J genes are TRBV7-2 and TRBJ1-1, with 7 bases aligning to TRBD1. Germline V lookup: CDR1 SGHTA, CDR2 FQGNSA. With V trimmed by 8 bases and J by 1 base, 7 bases remained unmatched. This CDR3 has 14 amino acids. This CDR3 reads CASSDRVPNTEAFF. The CDR3 nucleotides read TGTGCCAGCTCAGACAGGGTCCCGAACACTGAAGCTTTCTTT.

This clonotype appeared a few times. J is TRBJ2-1 and V is TRBV5-6, with 7 bases matching TRBD2. CDR1 and CDR2 (germline): SGHDT, YYEEEE. CDR3 length equals 17 residues. V gave up 0 bases and J gave up 2 bases; unmatched junction bases: 8. This CDR3 is CASSLDVLRGTYNEQFF. As DNA, the CDR3 is TGTGCCAGCAGCTTGGATGTGTTGCGGGGGACCTACAATGAGCAGTTCTTC.

The chain employs TRBV19 and TRBJ2-7; D is perhaps TRBD2 (7 bases). The V end was cut by 5 bases, the J end by 4 bases, with 18 bases between. Per the germline V gene, CDR1 is LNHDA and CDR2 is SQIVND (reference sequence). The CDR3 runs 15 residues. CDR3 sequence reads: CASSPGGGRWYEQYF. The DNA of the CDR3 is TGTGCCAGTAGTCCCGGCGGGGGCCGATGGTACGAGCAGTACTTC.

This clonotype came up a few times. This rearrangement joins TRBV7-8 to TRBJ2-3; D is undetermined. Germline V gene data show CDR1 as SGHVS and CDR2 as FQNEAQ. V lost 3 bases and J 6 bases, leaving 16 bases between the germline ends. This CDR3 has 15 amino acids. This chain's CDR3 is CASSLRNLLGDTQYF. The CDR3 DNA is TGTGCCAGCAGCTTGAGAAACCTATTGGGGGATACGCAGTATTTT.

This chain connects TRBV18 to TRBJ2-7; 8 nucleotides align to TRBD1. The germline V gene encodes CDR1 KGHSH and CDR2 LQKENI. There are 14 residues in the CDR3. V dropped 6 bases and J dropped 2; count of bases not matched to a gene: 6. The CDR3 sequence is CASSTLQGAYEQYF. CDR3 sequence (DNA): TGTGCCAGCTCGACCTTACAGGGGGCCTACGAGCAGTACTTC.

This rearrangement joins TRBV2 to TRBJ2-1; weak D call: TRBD1 (5 bases). The CDR3 length is 11 residues. V was pared by 11 bases and J by 4 bases, with 9 bases between. Germline loops: CDR1 SNHLY, CDR2 FYNNEI. CDR3 sequence: CARTQYNEQFF. In nucleotides, the CDR3 is TGTGCCCGGACACAATACAATGAGCAGTTCTTC.

The V gene is TRBV10-3, the J gene TRBJ2-1; TRBD1 aligns across 10 bases. The CDR3 is 14 residues long. V gave up 7 bases and J gave up 8 bases; unmatched junction bases: 8. Germline CDR1 ENHRY, CDR2 SYGVKD. The CDR3 protein is CAINLDRGVDEQFF. The CDR3 DNA sequence: TGTGCCATCAACTTGGACAGGGGGGTTGATGAGCAGTTCTTC.

The chain is built from TRBV7-9 and TRBJ2-1; D is ambiguous. The CDR3 loop spans 14 amino acids. CDR1 and CDR2 (germline): SEHNR, FQNEAQ (reference sequence). The CDR3 region has the DNA TGTACCACCACCAAGACTCCTTCCTACAATGAGCAGTTCTTC. Amino acid sequence: CTTTKTPSYNEQFF. Looking up the rest from reference TRBV7-9 and TRBJ2-1 gives the full variable domain: DTGVSQNPRHKITKRGQNVTFRCDPISEHNRLYWYRQTLGQGPEFLTYFQNEAQLEKSRLLSDRFSAERPKGSFSTLEIQRTEQGDSAMYLCTTTKTPSYNEQFFGPGTRLTVL.

This chain joins TRBV20-1 and TRBJ2-7, with 8 bases aligning to TRBD2. Germline V gene lookup returns CDR1 DFQATT and CDR2 SNEGSKA (reference sequence). V was clipped by 1 base and J by 4 bases; unmatched bases: 6. The CDR3 runs 14 residues. CDR3 in amino acids: CSARVLAGMYEQYF. CDR3 in DNA: TGCAGTGCTAGAGTGTTAGCGGGGATGTACGAGCAGTACTTC.

The chain couples TRBV20-1 to TRBJ2-3; tentative D call: TRBD2 (5 bases). Germline V gene data show CDR1 as DFQATT and CDR2 as SNEGSKA (reference sequence). The CDR3 totals 14 residues. The V end lost 5 bases, the J end lost 0 bases, and 12 bases lay between the germline ends. The CDR3 region is CSAQRAASTDTQYF. The CDR3 bases are TGCAGTGCTCAGAGGGCTGCTAGCACAGATACGCAGTATTTT.

The chain joins TRBV5-1 to TRBJ1-1, with D perhaps TRBD1 (5 bases). V dropped 0 bases and J dropped 6 bases, with 12 bases sitting between them. The CDR3 totals 14 residues. CDR1 and CDR2 from the germline V gene are SGHRS and YFSETQ. CDR3: CASSLAAQASEAFF. As DNA, the CDR3 is TGCGCCAGCAGCTTGGCCGCACAGGCATCTGAAGCTTTCTTT.

This rearrangement joins TRBV20-1 to TRBJ2-6; perhaps D is TRBD1 or TRBD2 (5 bases each). CDR3 length equals 16 residues. The germline V and J ends were trimmed by 4 bases and 3 bases, with 16 bases remaining between them. Germline assignment: CDR1 DFQATT and CDR2 SNEGSKA (reference sequence). The CDR3 loop reads CSAIPGTSFGANVLTF. CDR3 nucleotides: TGCAGTGCTATACCGGGGACCTCGTTTGGGGCCAACGTCCTGACTTTC.

This clonotype was picked up a small number of times. This sequence joins TRBV6-2 or TRBV6-3 and TRBJ2-7, with 8 bases aligning to TRBD1. CDR3 length: 14 amino acids. CDR1 is MNHEY, CDR2 SVGEGT, per germline. The V segment lost 5 bases and the J segment 3 bases; nucleotides outside the gene matches: 6. In nucleotides, the CDR3 is TGTGCCAGCAGTGGCATGACAGGGGACTACGAGCAGTACTTC. Its translation: CASSGMTGDYEQYF.

The V call is TRBV9, the J call TRBJ2-3; 7 nucleotides line up with TRBD2. V lost 2 bases to trimming and J lost 3 bases; unmatched junction nucleotides: 9. The germline V gene encodes CDR1 SGDLS and CDR2 YYNGEE. The CDR3 is 16 amino acids. The DNA for the CDR3 is TGTGCCAGCAGCGTGGGCCGCGGGAGTGGGACAGATACGCAGTATTTT. Translation: CASSVGRGSGTDTQYF.

The chain uses TRBV15 and TRBJ2-7, with D tentatively TRBD2 (5 bases). There are 13 residues in the CDR3. Germline CDR1 reads LNHNV; CDR2 reads YYDKDF (reference sequence). Trimming pared 8 bases from V and 3 bases from J, leaving 14 bases between. The CDR3 here is CATARGQNYEQYF. CDR3 coding DNA: TGTGCCACCGCGAGAGGGCAGAACTACGAGCAGTACTTC.

The chain recombines TRBV18 with TRBJ2-3; maybe TRBD2 (6 bases). The length of the CDR3 is 14 residues. Trimming pared 2 bases from V and 9 bases from J, leaving 15 bases between. Germline CDR1 and CDR2: KGHSH and LQKENI. CDR3 protein: CASSPERVLLTQYF. The CDR3 bases are TGTGCCAGCTCACCAGAGCGGGTGCTCCTAACGCAGTATTTT.

V is TRBV27 and J is TRBJ2-1; TRBD2 aligns across 10 bases. The junction had 4 bases not matched to a gene; V was cut back by 4 bases and J by 4 bases. CDR1 MNHEY and CDR2 SMNVEV come from the germline V gene (reference sequence). The CDR3 has 15 amino acids. Here the CDR3 reads CASSSASGSYNEQFF. In DNA, the CDR3 is TGTGCCAGCAGTTCCGCTAGCGGGAGTTACAATGAGCAGTTCTTC.

The chain carries TRBV20-1 and TRBJ2-7; possible D gene TRBD2, 6 bases. Per germline, CDR1 DFQATT and CDR2 SNEGSKA (reference sequence). This CDR3 comprises 13 residues. V lost 3 bases to trimming and J lost 3 bases, with 12 bases between them. CDR3 sequence (DNA): TGCAGTGCTAGGCCTAGCGAGTACTACGAGCAGTACTTC. It yields the protein CSARPSEYYEQYF.

The chain links TRBV12-3 or TRBV12-4 to TRBJ1-2; no clear D gene. V lost 8 bases and J lost 1, with 17 bases in between. The CDR3 loop spans 15 amino acids. The CDR3 nucleotides read TGTGCCAGCGGCCCGGGTGGCAGCTATAACTATGGCTACACCTTC. Protein product: CASGPGGSYNYGYTF.

In this sample, this clonotype turned up a few times. The J gene is TRBJ1-4, the V gene TRBV2; tentatively, D is TRBD1 (5 bases). V shed 4 bases and J shed 8 bases, with 11 bases lying between them. The germline gives CDR1 SNHLY, CDR2 FYNNEI. The length of the CDR3 is 13 residues. CDR3 sequence reads: CASSARQGEKLFF. Written as DNA, the CDR3 is TGTGCCAGCAGTGCTCGGCAGGGCGAAAAACTGTTTTTT.